A selection of T cell receptor beta chains follows, all from one sample in a study of T cells after yellow fever vaccination. Each CDR3 protein gets one entry after TCRdb re-called the 5' RACE reads with MiXCR. Found here are 200,000 to 250,000 distinct CDR3 sequences, less than 9% of them singletons; the top ten hold roughly 0.93%. This sample comprised CD4+ T cells sorted from PBMCs, obtained 15 days after the yellow fever booster vaccination. These receptors were taken from a man younger than 45 who received the YFV17D yellow fever vaccine. CDR3s include the opening cysteine and the closing phenylalanine or tryptophan. Fields, in order: J gene, D gene, clone size, V gene, CDR3 DNA, CDR3 protein. D genes are given only for firm matches. A row's size may be missing; if present it is once, few, many or a size class.

TRBJ2-7	TRBD1	many	TRBV28	TGTGCCAGCAGTCCGCCCCAGGGACAGCTCAACGAGCAGTACTTC	CASSPPQGQLNEQYF
TRBJ2-7	TRBD1	.	TRBV5-4	TGTGCCAGCAGCAGACAGGGGCCCCTCTACGAGCAGTACTTC	CASSRQGPLYEQYF
TRBJ2-1	.	few	TRBV20-1	TGCAGTGCAGGGACTTATCTACGGCAGTTCTTC	CSAGTYLRQFF
TRBJ2-1	TRBD2	.	TRBV7-2	TGTGCCAGCAGCCCAGGACTAGCGCCCAGGTACAATGAGCAGTTCTTC	CASSPGLAPRYNEQFF
TRBJ2-5	TRBD1	few	TRBV29-1	TGCAGCGCCGGGACAGGGGAAGGCGAGACCCAGTACTTC	CSAGTGEGETQYF
TRBJ2-1	TRBD2	.	TRBV2	TGTGCCAGCAGTGAAGAGGTACAAGCGGGAGACAATGAGCAGTTCTTC	CASSEEVQAGDNEQFF
TRBJ2-3	.	few	TRBV7-3	TGTGCCAGCAGCTTAACGGAGGGATCAGATACGCAGTATTTT	CASSLTEGSDTQYF
TRBJ2-1	.	few	TRBV2	TGTGCCAGCACGATAGAAGGGTCCTACAATGAGCAGTTCTTC	CASTIEGSYNEQFF
TRBJ2-7	.	many	TRBV24-1	TGTGCCACCGAATCGCCAGGGCGAGGTGAGCAGTACTTC	CATESPGRGEQYF
TRBJ1-5	.	.	TRBV20-1	TGCAGTGCTATTCGCGGCGGCAATCAGCCCCAGCATTTT	CSAIRGGNQPQHF
TRBJ2-1	.	few	TRBV6-4	TGTGCCAGCATCCCCGCCTTTGGGGATGAGCAGTTCTTC	CASIPAFGDEQFF
TRBJ2-7	TRBD2	many	TRBV20-1	TGCAGTGCTAAGCCGACACTAGCGGGAGTATACGAGCAGTACTTC	CSAKPTLAGVYEQYF
TRBJ1-1	TRBD1	many	TRBV5-1	TGCGCCAGCATTTTACAACCGGGACAGGGACGAGAAGCTTTCTTT	CASILQPGQGREAFF
TRBJ2-4	.	.	TRBV28	TGTGCCAGCCAAGTCGTAAAGAAGACCCTAGCCAAAAACATTCAGTACTTC	CASQVVKKTLAKNIQYF
TRBJ2-3	.	.	TRBV7-2	TGTGCCAGCAGCTACCTGTATACAGATACGCAGTATTTT	CASSYLYTDTQYF
TRBJ2-7	.	few	TRBV18	TGTGCCAGCTCACCACCAGCCAGGGCCAACTACGAGCAGTACTTC	CASSPPARANYEQYF
TRBJ2-7	.	.	TRBV24-1	TGTGCCACCAGTAGGGACGGTTTCGAGCAGTACTTC	CATSRDGFEQYF
TRBJ2-5	.	many	TRBV6-2/TRBV6-3	TGTGCCAGCAGTTACGGAGGGGGCACCCTCAGGGTAAACCAGTACTTC	CASSYGGGTLRVNQYF
TRBJ2-7	.	few	TRBV28	TGTGCCAGCAGTCAGGGGCCCCCCCCCTACGAGCAGTACTTC	CASSQGPPPYEQYF
TRBJ2-7	.	many	TRBV6-2/TRBV6-3	TGTGCCAGCAGAGTATCCGCCCTACACGAGCAGTACTTC	CASRVSALHEQYF
TRBJ2-2	TRBD2	few	TRBV7-2	TGTGCCAGCAGCATACTAGCGGGAGGGGCCCGGGAGCTGTTTTTT	CASSILAGGARELFF
TRBJ2-1	TRBD2	.	TRBV20-1	TGCAGTGCTAGAGCATTACTAGCGGCCTCCTACAATGAGCAGTTCTTC	CSARALLAASYNEQFF
TRBJ2-2	TRBD1	.	TRBV20-1	TGCAGTGCTAGGTCCGGGACAGGAGACACCGGGGAGCTGTTTTTT	CSARSGTGDTGELFF
TRBJ1-2	.	.	TRBV27	TGTGCCAGCAGTTTATCCCACAGGGACATCTATGGCTACACCTTC	CASSLSHRDIYGYTF